A single TCR beta chain is shown here with its context. Germline V CDR1 and CDR2: SNHLY, FYNNEI. CDR3 length: 17 residues. V was cut by 6 bases and J by 0 bases, with 15 bases left in between. The data were taken from a study of control samples from healthy donors and cancer patients. Assay: immunoSEQ multiplex PCR; the TCRdb copy retains only in-frame clones and omits some. The table lists around 110,000 clones, more than 75% of them singletons. The TCR sequence derives from a woman aged 70-85 years in good health. Sequencing was performed on blood. V and J are TRBV2 and TRBJ1-6; tentative D call: TRBD1 (5 bases). CDR3 nucleotides: TGTGCCAGCAGGGGGTTGACAGAAAGCTCCTATAATTCACCCCTCCACTTT. Its translation is CASRGLTESSYNSPLHF. The complete variable domain, with remaining parts taken from reference TRBV2 and TRBJ1-6, reads EPEVTQTPSHQVTQMGQEVILRCVPISNHLYFYWYRQILGQKVEFLVSFYNNEISEKSEIFDDQFSVERPDGSNFTLKIRSTKLEDSAMYFCASRGLTESSYNSPLHFGNGTRLTVT.